One and the same sample provided the 30 T cell receptor beta chains below, sequenced in a study of blood T cell repertoires in COVID-19. Clones were sequenced by immunoSEQ multiplex PCR, and TCRdb holds only the in-frame ones, with some missing. In the table there are 150,000 to 200,000 clones, 82% of which are singletons. Sequenced sample: peripheral blood. The receptors originated from a woman aged 80 or older with acute or convalescent COVID-19.

This clone was picked up one time. CDR3 coding DNA: TGTGCCAGCAGCTCCCGGACTAGAGGAGAGACCCAGTACTTC. Translating it yields CASSSRTRGETQYF. The J gene is TRBJ2-5, the V gene TRBV5-4; 7 bases match TRBD2. Trimming removed 3 bases from V and 4 bases from J; junction bases left unmatched: 6. The CDR3 extends over 14 amino acids. CDR1 is SGHNT and CDR2 is YYREEE in the germline V gene (reference sequence).

The chain combines TRBV3-1 (or the pseudogene TRBV3-2) with TRBJ2-3; perhaps TRBD2 as D (7 bases). CDR1 and CDR2 (germline): LGHDT, YNNKEL (reference sequence). V lost 4 bases to trimming and J lost 5 bases, with 22 bases between them. The CDR3 sequence is 17 residues long. The CDR3 DNA sequence: TGTGCCAGCAGCCCCCGGGTGAGGGGGGGCCCTAAAGATACGCAGTATTTT. This translates into CASSPRVRGGPKDTQYF.

In its sample, this clone was seen once. The rearrangement uses TRBV21-1 and TRBJ2-7; the DNA was not used to check the table's D call, TRBD2. TRBV21-1 is a known pseudogene. CDR3 length: 17 residues. CDR3 loop: CASSTRDRSGSSYEQYF. In DNA form, the CDR3 reads TGTGCCAGCAGCACGAGAGACAGGAGCGGGAGTTCTTACGAGCAGTACTTC.

Note on this clone: The sample carries other DNA sequences with the same CDR3. The chain recombines TRBV10-1 with TRBJ1-1, with 7 bases aligning to TRBD1. Trimming took 3 bases from V and 5 from J; bases not matched to a gene: 6. The CDR3 is made up of 14 amino acids. Germline CDR1 WNHNN, CDR2 SYGVQD (reference sequence). The DNA for the CDR3 is TGCGCCAGCAGTGACCCAGGCAGGGGGACTGAAGCTTTCTTT. Its protein is CASSDPGRGTEAFF.

This clone was found many times. The rearrangement joins TRBV6-1 to TRBJ1-5, with D perhaps TRBD1 (6 bases). Germline lookup yields CDR1 MNHNS and CDR2 SASEGT. Trimming shortened V by 1 base and J by 7 bases, and 11 bases separated the two germline ends. There are 14 residues in the CDR3. The CDR3 protein is CASSEGTVPQPQHF. The CDR3 DNA reads as TGTGCCAGCAGTGAAGGGACAGTCCCACAGCCCCAGCATTTT.

The J gene is TRBJ2-1, the V gene TRBV9, with 9 positions matching TRBD2. This CDR3 has 17 residues. V lost 4 bases, J lost 6 bases, and 14 bases stayed unmatched. CDR1 is SGDLS, CDR2 YYNGEE, per germline. The CDR3 nucleotides read TGTGCCAGCAGCCCTCAAGCTGTTGGAGCGGGAGGCAATGAGCAGTTCTTC. Its protein product is CASSPQAVGAGGNEQFF.

The table lists this clone with a count of one. The chain uses TRBV9 and TRBJ1-4; 9 nucleotides match TRBD1. The V gene end was trimmed by 3 bases and the J gene end by 8 bases; junction bases not matched to a gene: 17. The V gene's germline CDR1 is SGDLS and CDR2 YYNGEE. This CDR3 is 18 amino acids long. CDR3: CASSAQQGGQGVGEKLFF. In DNA form, the CDR3 reads TGTGCCAGCAGCGCGCAGCAGGGGGGACAGGGAGTAGGAGAAAAACTGTTTTTT.

This clone occurred a few times. The genes are TRBV16 and TRBJ2-4; D not resolved. In germline, CDR1 is KGHSY, CDR2 FQNENV. CDR3 length: 11 residues. Trimming cost V 4 bases and J 8 bases, with 6 bases left between them. CDR3 nucleotides: TGTGCCAGCAGCCTCGGAGACATTCAGTACTTC. Translating gives CASSLGDIQYF. Full variable domain (missing parts from reference TRBV16 and TRBJ2-4): GEEVAQTPKHLVRGEGQKAKLYCAPIKGHSYVFWYQQVLKNEFKFLISFQNENVFDETGMPKERFSAKCLPNSPCSLEIQATKLEDSAVYFCASSLGDIQYFGAGTRLSVL.

The rearrangement links TRBV7-6 to TRBJ1-4; tentatively, D is TRBD1 (6 bases). Germline CDR1 reads SGHVS; CDR2 reads FNYEAQ. The V gene lost 4 bases and the J gene lost 4 bases, with 19 bases spanning the gap. The CDR3 sequence is 17 residues long. The CDR3 sequence: CASSSRAGGWINEKLFF. Written as DNA, the CDR3 is TGTGCCAGCAGCTCACGGGCGGGGGGCTGGATTAATGAAAAACTGTTTTTT.

The J gene is TRBJ2-1, the V gene TRBV2; 8 bases agree with TRBD2. Germline CDR1 is SNHLY and CDR2 is FYNNEI. The CDR3 contains 14 residues. J gave up 8 bases and V 4 bases, and 7 bases lay outside the gene matches. CDR3 region: CASSGRGREDEQFF. The CDR3 DNA reads TGTGCCAGCAGTGGGAGAGGGCGGGAGGATGAGCAGTTCTTC.

The J gene is TRBJ2-5, the V gene TRBV25-1; D may be TRBD1 (6 bases). The V and J ends lost 10 bases and 0 bases respectively, with 15 bases between them. Germline CDR1 MGHDK, CDR2 SYGVNS. CDR3 length equals 14 residues. CDR3 DNA sequence: TGTGCCACCACACGGAGGACAGACCAAGAGACCCAGTACTTC. Translating gives CATTRRTDQETQYF.

This chain links TRBV19 with TRBJ2-3; 9 nucleotides match TRBD2. CDR1 and CDR2 from the germline V gene are LNHDA and SQIVND (reference sequence). V shed 5 bases and J 3 bases; nucleotides not matched to a gene: 3. The CDR3 sequence is 14 residues long. The CDR3 DNA sequence: TGTGCCAGTAGTGTTCTAGCGGGGACAGATACGCAGTATTTT. It codes for CASSVLAGTDTQYF.

The V and J genes are TRBV12-3 or TRBV12-4 and TRBJ2-4, with D possibly matching TRBD1 (5 bases). The CDR3 runs 12 residues. V was cut by 4 bases and J by 11 bases, with 12 bases left in between. The CDR3 nucleotides are TGTGCCAGCAGTTCAGACAGTCTATTTCAGTACTTC. It codes for CASSSDSLFQYF.

The genes are TRBV12-3 or TRBV12-4 and TRBJ2-7, with a tentative D call TRBD2 (5 bases). V was shortened by 4 bases and J by 7 bases, with 14 bases between the two germline ends. CDR3 length: 13 residues. CDR3 sequence reads: CASSYGREVEQYF. Here the CDR3 DNA reads TGTGCCAGCAGTTATGGACGGGAAGTAGAGCAGTACTTC.

The chain joins TRBV5-1 to TRBJ2-5, with no clear D. The CDR3 totals 13 residues. V was shortened by 1 base and J by 5 bases, with 9 bases between the two germline ends. Germline V gene sequence: CDR1 SGHRS, CDR2 YFSETQ. The CDR3 is CASSLSVWETQYF. CDR3 DNA sequence: TGCGCCAGCAGCTTGTCGGTTTGGGAGACCCAGTACTTC.

This chain connects TRBV18 to TRBJ1-2, with D maybe TRBD1 (5 bases). The CDR3 consists of 14 residues. Per the germline V gene, CDR1 is KGHSH and CDR2 is LQKENI. The V and J ends lost 2 bases and 5 bases respectively, with 12 bases between them. This CDR3 is CASSPSGDLYGYTF. Written as DNA, the CDR3 is TGTGCCAGCTCACCAAGTGGGGACTTATATGGCTACACCTTC.

V gene TRBV6-1 combines with J gene TRBJ1-2; tentative D call: TRBD1 (5 bases). Trimming took 0 bases from V and 4 from J, leaving 15 bases between them. The CDR3 is 16 amino acids. Germline V gives CDR1 MNHNS, CDR2 SASEGT. The CDR3 bases are TGTGCCAGCAGTGAAGCATCCAGGGTACGAGGCTATGGCTACACCTTC. Its translation is CASSEASRVRGYGYTF.

The rearrangement joins TRBV30 to TRBJ1-1, with D hard to call. CDR3 length: 13 residues. The V and J ends lost 0 bases and 4 bases respectively, with 9 bases between them. Germline CDR1 reads GTSNPN; CDR2 reads SVGIG (reference sequence). This CDR3 is CAWSVARSTEAFF. CDR3 in DNA: TGTGCCTGGAGTGTAGCGCGGAGCACTGAAGCTTTCTTT.

This chain links TRBV3-1 (or the pseudogene TRBV3-2) with TRBJ1-1; D unclear. Germline CDR1 LGHDT, CDR2 YNNKEL (reference sequence). This CDR3 spans 15 amino acids. Trimming pared 3 bases from V and 0 bases from J, leaving 11 bases between. This CDR3 is CASSHPGVVNTEAFF. CDR3 nucleotide sequence: TGTGCCAGCAGCCACCCGGGAGTTGTGAACACTGAAGCTTTCTTT.

V is TRBV4-3 and J is TRBJ2-5, with D possibly being TRBD1 (6 bases). Germline V gene data show CDR1 as LGHNA and CDR2 as YSLEER. V shed 0 bases and J shed 4 bases, with 9 bases lying between them. The CDR3 is 14 amino acids. CDR3 DNA sequence: TGCGCCAGCAGCCAAGATTGGGGGCCAGAGACCCAGTACTTC. Amino acid sequence: CASSQDWGPETQYF.

The chain uses TRBV27 and TRBJ1-5, with 9 positions matching TRBD1. Germline loops: CDR1 MNHEY, CDR2 SMNVEV (reference sequence). The trim removed 6 bases at V and 4 bases at J, leaving 10 bases unmatched. This CDR3 spans 16 amino acids. CDR3 sequence: CASRATGGKGNQPQHF. CDR3 sequence (DNA): TGTGCCAGCAGGGCGACAGGGGGGAAAGGGAATCAGCCCCAGCATTTT.

The chain recombines TRBV19 with TRBJ2-1, with 10 bases fitting TRBD1. Trimming cost V 7 bases and J 9 bases; bases outside gene matches: 12. Germline CDR1 reads LNHDA; CDR2 reads SQIVND (reference sequence). The CDR3 has 15 residues. In DNA form, the CDR3 reads TGTGCCAGTACCATGGGGGACAGGGGAGTGGGTGAGCAGTTCTTC. It specifies CASTMGDRGVGEQFF.

The rearrangement joins TRBV5-4 to TRBJ2-5; TRBD1 is a possible D gene (5 bases). CDR3 length equals 14 residues. Germline CDR1 is SGHNT and CDR2 is YYREEE (reference sequence). With 2 bases removed from V and 5 bases from J, the gap between germline ends came to 13 bases. This chain's CDR3 is CASSLGRGQETQYF. The DNA of the CDR3 is TGTGCCAGCAGCTTAGGTAGGGGCCAGGAGACCCAGTACTTC.

The rearrangement joins TRBV18 to TRBJ1-5, with D hard to call. Germline values: CDR1 KGHSH, CDR2 LQKENI. This CDR3 has 14 amino acids. The V and J ends lost 1 base and 5 bases respectively, with 9 bases between them. The CDR3 sequence: CASSPLESDQPQHF. As DNA, the CDR3 is TGTGCCAGCTCACCACTAGAATCGGATCAGCCCCAGCATTTT.

This chain joins TRBV13 and TRBJ2-5; D is ambiguous. Trimming removed 3 bases from V and 1 base from J, with 6 bases in between. Germline assignment: CDR1 PRHDT and CDR2 FYEKMQ (reference sequence). This CDR3 contains 13 residues. CDR3 amino acids: CASSFSSQETQYF. The CDR3 coding sequence is TGTGCCAGCAGCTTTAGTTCCCAAGAGACCCAGTACTTC.

V gene TRBV4-1 combines with J gene TRBJ2-5; D ambiguous. Germline assignment: CDR1 MGHRA and CDR2 YSYEKL. The CDR3 contains 15 residues. Deletions cut 0 bases from V and 3 bases from J, with 11 bases between. The CDR3 bases are TGCGCCAGCAGCCAAGACGGAGTCAAGGAAGAGACCCAGTACTTC. It is translated as CASSQDGVKEETQYF.

The genes are TRBV7-2 and TRBJ1-5, with TRBD1 matching over 7 bases. Germline V gene lookup returns CDR1 SGHTA and CDR2 FQGNSA. The CDR3 consists of 14 residues. V lost 1 base, J lost 6 bases, and 3 bases stayed unmatched. The chain's CDR3 is CASSLGQGGQPQHF. CDR3 nucleotides: TGTGCCAGCAGCTTAGGACAGGGAGGTCAGCCCCAGCATTTT.

The V and J genes are TRBV7-6 and TRBJ1-2; perhaps TRBD1 as D (5 bases). The germline V gene has CDR1 SGHVS and CDR2 FNYEAQ. The CDR3 contains 16 residues. Trimming removed 0 bases from V and 4 bases from J, with 15 bases in between. This chain's CDR3 is CASSLAETLGGYGYTF. The CDR3 nucleotides read TGTGCCAGCAGCTTAGCGGAGACCCTCGGGGGCTATGGCTACACCTTC. The complete variable domain, with remaining parts taken from reference TRBV7-6 and TRBJ1-2, reads GAGVSQSPRYKVTKRGQDVALRCDPISGHVSLYWYRQALGQGPEFLTYFNYEAQQDKSGLPNDRFSAERPEGSISTLTIQRTEQRDSAMYRCASSLAETLGGYGYTFGSGTRLTVV.

This clone was seen at least ten times. The rearrangement links TRBV7-9 to TRBJ1-4; 8 bases fit TRBD1. Germline assignment: CDR1 SEHNR and CDR2 FQNEAQ (reference sequence). This CDR3 spans 14 amino acids. V lost 4 bases and J lost 5; bases outside the gene matches: 3. CDR3 nucleotides: TGTGCCAGCAGCTCGACAGGGGCAAATGAAAAACTGTTTTTT. This sequence encodes CASSSTGANEKLFF.

The rearrangement uses TRBV12-5 and TRBJ2-1, with TRBD2 identical over 8 bases. J lost 2 bases, V lost 5 bases, and 5 bases had no gene match. This CDR3 is built from 15 residues. The V gene's germline CDR1 is LGHNT and CDR2 FRNRAP. The CDR3 here is CASGPRGGTYNEQFF. The DNA for the CDR3 is TGTGCTAGTGGTCCTCGGGGGGGAACCTACAATGAGCAGTTCTTC.